The clone carrying this T cell receptor (beta chain) was seen repeatedly, ten times or more. This entry belongs to a study of identical twins. TCRdb re-derived calls from the 5' RACE reads in MiXCR, one entry per CDR3 protein. The sample consists of some 570,000 distinct CDR3 sequences, approximately 20% of them appearing once. This CDR3 comprises 11 residues. Germline CDR1 and CDR2: LGHDT and YNNKEL (reference sequence). V lost 5 bases to trimming and J lost 3 bases, with 5 bases between them. The data also belong to a second study, concerning yellow fever vaccine responses in identical twins.

Sequenced: CD4+ T cells sorted from blood. The TCR originated in a woman aged 18-35 years in good health. The chain is built from TRBV3-1 and TRBJ2-7, with no clear D. Written as DNA, the CDR3 is TGTGCCAGCAGCTTCCGCTACGAGCAGTACTTC. Residues: CASSFRYEQYF.